This paragraph covers one TCR beta chain sequence. Its target is unknown. Here immunoSEQ multiplex PCR was the method, and the copy in TCRdb shows in-frame clones only, minus some. The repertoire holds about 77,000 clones, with over 80% as singletons. The germline V and J ends were trimmed by 0 bases and 3 bases, with 14 bases remaining between them. From germline, CDR1 is LNHDA and CDR2 SQIVND (reference sequence). The CDR3 loop spans 16 amino acids. Time point noted: blood 4 weeks post-SBRT, at nephrectomy. Treatment indicated: 15 Gy SBRT to primary tumor, nephrectomy 4 weeks later. Nephrectomy followed 15 Gy stereotactic body radiation by 4 weeks. Blood was sampled at baseline, 2 weeks and 4 weeks after SBRT. The data originate from a study of radiation and T cells in renal cell carcinoma. Broader study findings: In blood, top tumor clones expanded by 2 weeks, shrinking by 4. Without pretreatment biopsies, baseline tumor clonotype presence was undetermined.

This sequence was found in an older woman with renal cell carcinoma. V and J are TRBV19 and TRBJ1-1, with D maybe TRBD1 (5 bases). Sequencing used blood, obtained from a patient whose treatment included radiotherapy and nephrectomy. CDR3 nucleotides: TGTGCCAGTAGTATAGACCAGGGACGAGTCGACACTGAAGCTTTCTTT. This encodes CASSIDQGRVDTEAFF.